The 25 T cell receptor beta chains reported below all come from one sample, sequenced in a study of monozygotic twins with inflammatory bowel disease (dated by TCRdb to the late 2010s). The method behind the library was 5' RACE. Sequencing used an Illumina HiSeq 2500. TCRdb reprocessed the public reads and reports one entry per CDR3 protein sequence, without DNA. This sample's table contains under 200,000 distinct CDR3 sequences. The top ten constitute 2% to 3% of the sample. The sequencing sample was made of blood. The receptors shown here come from a human donor with ulcerative colitis or Crohn's disease, or a healthy co-twin of an affected twin (not recorded which).

The chain employs TRBV5-1 and TRBJ1-2; as DNA is missing, the TRBD1 call by TCRdb cannot be tested. The CDR3 extends over 12 amino acids. The germline CDR1 and CDR2 sequences are SGHRS and YFSETQ. This CDR3 reads CASSVGARGYTF.

The CDR3 protein is CASSPRDGGNTIYF. This chain uses TRBV18 with TRBJ1-3. CDR3 length: 14 residues. The germline CDR1 and CDR2 sequences are KGHSH and LQKENI.

This rearrangement joins TRBV25-1 to TRBJ2-7; lacking DNA, the TRBD1 call made by TCRdb goes unchecked. The germline V gene has CDR1 MGHDK and CDR2 SYGVNS. CDR3 length equals 15 residues. This chain's CDR3 is CASSEWRDKSYEQYF.

The CDR3 sequence: CASSFSGNPYEQYF. The V call is TRBV7-9, the J call TRBJ2-7. The CDR3 consists of 14 residues. The germline gives CDR1 SEHNR, CDR2 FQNEAQ (reference sequence).

V is TRBV7-8 and J is TRBJ1-1. CDR1 and CDR2 from the germline V gene are SGHVS and FQNEAQ. The CDR3 covers 13 residues. The CDR3 protein is CASSLNMETEAFF.

V is TRBV12-3 or TRBV12-4 and J is TRBJ1-2. This CDR3 has 12 residues. CDR3 sequence: CASSQINYGYTF.

This chain connects TRBV7-2 to TRBJ1-1; TCRdb's D gene call, TRBD1, goes unchecked for lack of DNA. Germline CDR1 is SGHTA and CDR2 is FQGNSA. The CDR3 loop spans 15 amino acids. CDR3 amino acids: CASSRTGTMNTEAFF.

The V and J genes are TRBV5-5 and TRBJ2-7; there is no DNA to check the TCRdb D call of TRBD2. The germline CDR1 and CDR2 sequences are SGHKS and YYEKEE (reference sequence). The CDR3 loop spans 16 amino acids. The CDR3 sequence: CASSLGVGGGADEQYF.

The V and J genes are TRBV7-9 and TRBJ2-1; TCRdb outputs TRBD1, but without DNA this stays unchecked. Germline CDR1 is SEHNR and CDR2 is FQNEAQ (reference sequence). The CDR3 totals 14 residues. The CDR3 here is CASSIRERGNEQFF.

The genes are TRBV5-6 and TRBJ1-1; TCRdb's D call of TRBD1 is untestable without DNA. Germline-derived CDR1 and CDR2 are SGHDT and YYEEEE. CDR3 length: 14 amino acids. CDR3 in amino acids: CASSLKGRGTEAFF.

The chain is built from TRBV7-9 and TRBJ1-1. There are 16 residues in the CDR3. Germline lookup yields CDR1 SEHNR and CDR2 FQNEAQ (reference sequence). CDR3 residues: CASSPGFSLMNTEAFF. Supplemented by reference TRBV7-9 and TRBJ1-1, the full variable domain reads DTGVSQNPRHKITKRGQNVTFRCDPISEHNRLYWYRQTLGQGPEFLTYFQNEAQLEKSRLLSDRFSAERPKGSFSTLEIQRTEQGDSAMYLCASSPGFSLMNTEAFFGQGTRLTVV.

This rearrangement joins TRBV7-9 to TRBJ2-7; TCRdb's D gene call, TRBD2, goes unchecked for lack of DNA. Germline V CDR1 and CDR2: SEHNR, FQNEAQ (reference sequence). There are 15 residues in the CDR3. The CDR3 loop reads CASSFLLAGAFEQYF.

The chain employs TRBV9 and TRBJ2-3; the TCRdb D gene call, TRBD1, has no DNA to confirm it. The CDR3 is made up of 13 amino acids. Per germline, CDR1 SGDLS and CDR2 YYNGEE. The CDR3 sequence is CASSVPLADTQYF.

The chain uses TRBV20-1 and TRBJ2-7; TCRdb returns TRBD1, unconfirmable since there is no DNA. Germline V gene data show CDR1 as DFQATT and CDR2 as SNEGSKA (reference sequence). This CDR3 comprises 17 residues. The CDR3 sequence is CSARGPLRTGETYEQYF.

This chain uses TRBV12-3 or TRBV12-4 with TRBJ2-3; TCRdb reports TRBD2, a call that lacks DNA to check it against. The CDR3 has 15 residues. The chain's CDR3 is CASRLVAGYSDTQYF.

The rearrangement links TRBV18 to TRBJ1-5; TCRdb picks TRBD1, but there is no DNA to check that call. Per germline, CDR1 KGHSH and CDR2 LQKENI. The CDR3 runs 16 residues. The CDR3 loop reads CASSPTIRQGNQPQHF.

The chain uses TRBV18 and TRBJ1-5; the TCRdb call, TRBD1, lacks DNA for checking. Germline values: CDR1 KGHSH, CDR2 LQKENI. The CDR3 totals 16 residues. The CDR3 sequence: CASSLTALSGDQPQHF.

This chain uses TRBV28 with TRBJ2-5; TCRdb's D call, TRBD2, is unchecked because there is no DNA. Germline V gene lookup returns CDR1 MDHEN and CDR2 SYDVKM. This CDR3 is built from 14 residues. The CDR3: CASSPVWTRETQYF.

The rearrangement uses TRBV30 and TRBJ1-2; there is no DNA to check the TCRdb D call of TRBD1. CDR1 is GTSNPN, CDR2 SVGIG, per germline (reference sequence). The CDR3 runs 16 residues. CDR3: CAWMGPTTLRGYGYTF.

The chain uses TRBV27 and TRBJ2-5; TCRdb selects TRBD1, and the lack of DNA leaves this call unchecked. Germline V lookup: CDR1 MNHEY, CDR2 SMNVEV (reference sequence). This CDR3 spans 15 amino acids. The CDR3 sequence: CASSLVGTSQETQYF.

This sequence joins TRBV7-2 and TRBJ1-2; TCRdb gives TRBD1 as the D gene, but with no DNA this cannot be confirmed. CDR1 and CDR2 from the germline V gene are SGHTA and FQGNSA. This CDR3 is 14 amino acids long. The CDR3 loop reads CASSPVRTSYGYTF. The full variable domain, in which reference TRBV7-2 and TRBJ1-2 provide the parts outside the CDR3, is GAGVSQSPSNKVTEKGKDVELRCDPISGHTALYWYRQSLGQGLEFLIYFQGNSAPDKSGLPSDRFSAERTGGSVSTLTIQRTQQEDSAVYLCASSPVRTSYGYTFGSGTRLTVV.

The chain links TRBV5-1 to TRBJ2-3; TCRdb names TRBD1, which stays unverified in the absence of DNA. From germline, CDR1 is SGHRS and CDR2 YFSETQ. This CDR3 contains 13 residues. CDR3 loop: CASSLSTEDTQYF.

This chain links TRBV24-1 with TRBJ2-5; TCRdb names TRBD1, which stays unverified in the absence of DNA. The CDR3 is made up of 15 amino acids. Germline CDR1 reads KGHDR; CDR2 reads SFDVKD. The CDR3 here is CATSDRTEYQETQYF.

V usage is TRBV7-2 and J usage is TRBJ1-2. This CDR3 has 14 amino acids. Germline CDR1 SGHTA, CDR2 FQGNSA. The CDR3 here is CASSLASENYGYTF.

The chain uses TRBV5-1 and TRBJ2-2; absent DNA, TCRdb's TRBD1 call cannot be checked. The germline CDR1 and CDR2 sequences are SGHRS and YFSETQ. The CDR3 runs 15 residues. CDR3 sequence: CASSWTLTNTGELFF.